A selection of T cell receptor beta chains follows, all from one sample in a study of CD8 T cells in ankylosing spondylitis. TCRdb reanalysed the 5' RACE reads using MiXCR and keeps one entry per CDR3 protein. The table records 650,000 to 800,000 distinct CDR3 sequences, roughly 20% of them present only once. The sequencing sample was made of blood, either unsorted or a sorted T cell fraction (not recorded which). Receptors were obtained from a male donor with ankylosing spondylitis. CDR3s include the opening cysteine and the closing phenylalanine or tryptophan. A D gene is named only where the DNA matches it firmly. Some rows mark clone size as missing; the rest say once, few, many or name a class of expanded clone.

clone_size	v_call	j_call	d_call	cdr3_aa	cdr3_nt
-	TRBV20-1	TRBJ1-3	-	CSASAWGGTGNTIYF	TGCAGTGCTAGTGCGTGGGGGGGCACTGGAAACACCATATATTTT
few	TRBV20-1	TRBJ2-1	TRBD2	CSATTSTRTYNEQFF	TGCAGTGCAACGACTAGCACCCGTACCTACAATGAGCAGTTCTTC
few	TRBV4-1	TRBJ1-2	-	CASSQEKAEMSYGYTF	TGCGCCAGCAGCCAAGAAAAGGCAGAAATGAGCTATGGCTACACCTTC
-	TRBV13	TRBJ2-7	-	CASSMGWGTGEQYF	TGTGCCAGCAGTATGGGCTGGGGGACGGGCGAGCAGTACTTC
few	TRBV20-1	TRBJ2-3	TRBD1	CSAFNPQGVFGRDTQYF	TGCAGTGCTTTTAACCCACAGGGGGTATTTGGAAGAGATACGCAGTATTTT
few	TRBV7-3	TRBJ1-1	-	CASSVRGVAEAFF	TGTGCCAGCAGCGTTAGAGGGGTGGCTGAAGCTTTCTTT
many	TRBV10-3	TRBJ2-3	-	CAISERVSTDTQYF	TGTGCCATCAGTGAACGGGTCAGCACAGATACGCAGTATTTT
few	TRBV12-3/TRBV12-4	TRBJ1-2	-	CASSPVGANYGYTF	TGTGCCAGCAGTCCCGTGGGAGCTAACTATGGCTACACCTTC
-	TRBV27	TRBJ1-5	TRBD1	CASSSTQGLDQPQHF	TGTGCCAGCAGTTCGACACAGGGGCTCGATCAGCCCCAGCATTTT
-	TRBV6-2/TRBV6-3	TRBJ2-1	-	CASSYAGLYNEQFF	TGTGCCAGCAGTTACGCGGGGCTCTACAATGAGCAGTTCTTC
few	TRBV7-9	TRBJ1-1	-	CASRHPQNTEAFF	TGTGCCAGCAGACATCCACAGAACACTGAAGCTTTCTTT
-	TRBV5-1	TRBJ2-5	TRBD1	CASSTGQQETQYF	TGCGCCAGCAGCACGGGACAGCAAGAGACCCAGTACTTC
few	TRBV20-1	TRBJ2-7	-	CSAGHPGVALNEQYF	TGCAGTGCTGGCCACCCGGGGGTAGCGTTGAACGAGCAGTACTTC
-	TRBV11-2	TRBJ1-1	-	CASSLVFGVTEAFF	TGTGCCAGCAGCTTAGTTTTTGGGGTCACTGAAGCTTTCTTT
-	TRBV7-9	TRBJ1-5	-	CASSPIGRGQTQPQHF	TGTGCCAGCAGCCCCATAGGGAGAGGCCAGACTCAGCCCCAGCATTTT
-	TRBV7-9	TRBJ2-4	-	CASSPGGRAQNIQYF	TGTGCCAGCAGCCCGGGGGGCAGGGCTCAAAACATTCAGTACTTC
-	TRBV12-3/TRBV12-4	TRBJ1-2	-	CASRAWDRGYTF	TGTGCCAGCAGGGCTTGGGACCGTGGCTACACCTTC
few	TRBV11-1	TRBJ2-1	-	CASSLRGEATSSYNEQFF	TGTGCCAGCAGCTTACGCGGGGAGGCCACTAGCTCCTACAATGAGCAGTTCTTC